This record concerns one T cell receptor (beta chain) sequence. This sample is part of a study of cytomegalovirus exposure and HLA in healthy donors. The PCR made use of 60 Vbeta and 13 Jbeta primers. Clones were read by immunoSEQ multiplex PCR, and TCRdb kept only the in-frame ones, dropping some. The sample has about 170,000 clones; around three quarters are singletons. Germline V gives CDR1 SGHTA, CDR2 FQGNSA. The CDR3 runs to 12 residues. The junction had 4 bases not matched to a gene; V was cut back by 3 bases and J by 11 bases. The chain is built from TRBV7-2 and TRBJ1-1; 9 positions agree with TRBD1. Sequenced input: PBMCs. The clonotype comes from a woman in her forties or fifties in good health and CMV-seronegative. The CDR3 loop is CASSLDRGAAFF. In nucleotides, the CDR3 is TGTGCCAGCAGCTTGGACAGGGGAGCGGCTTTCTTT.